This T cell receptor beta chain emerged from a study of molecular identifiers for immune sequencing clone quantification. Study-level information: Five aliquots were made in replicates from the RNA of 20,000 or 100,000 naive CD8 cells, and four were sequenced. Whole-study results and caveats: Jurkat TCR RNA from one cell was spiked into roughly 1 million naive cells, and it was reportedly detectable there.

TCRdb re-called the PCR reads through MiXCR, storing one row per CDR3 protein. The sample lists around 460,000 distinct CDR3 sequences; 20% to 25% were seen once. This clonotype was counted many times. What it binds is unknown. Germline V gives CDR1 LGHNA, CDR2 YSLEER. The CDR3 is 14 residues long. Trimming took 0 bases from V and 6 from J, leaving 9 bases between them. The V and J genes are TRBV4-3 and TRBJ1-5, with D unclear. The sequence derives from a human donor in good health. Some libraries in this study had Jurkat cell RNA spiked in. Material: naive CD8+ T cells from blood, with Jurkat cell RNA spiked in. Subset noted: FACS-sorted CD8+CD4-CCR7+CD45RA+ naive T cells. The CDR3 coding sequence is TGCGCCAGCAGCCAAGAAAGGGTAGGTCAGCCCCAGCATTTT. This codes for CASSQERVGQPQHF.